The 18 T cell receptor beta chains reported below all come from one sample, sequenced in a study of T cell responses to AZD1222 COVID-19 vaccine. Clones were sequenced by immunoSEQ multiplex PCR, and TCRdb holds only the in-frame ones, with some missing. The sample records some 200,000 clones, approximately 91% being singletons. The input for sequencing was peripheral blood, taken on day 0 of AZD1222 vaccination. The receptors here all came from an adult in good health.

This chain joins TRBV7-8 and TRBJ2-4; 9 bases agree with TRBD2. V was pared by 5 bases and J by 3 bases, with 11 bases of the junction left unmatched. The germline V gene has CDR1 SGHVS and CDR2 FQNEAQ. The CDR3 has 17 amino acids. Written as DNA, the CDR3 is TGTGCCAGCAGCGCCCTGAGGGGGCGGGGGGGCAAAAACATTCAGTACTTC. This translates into CASSALRGRGGKNIQYF.

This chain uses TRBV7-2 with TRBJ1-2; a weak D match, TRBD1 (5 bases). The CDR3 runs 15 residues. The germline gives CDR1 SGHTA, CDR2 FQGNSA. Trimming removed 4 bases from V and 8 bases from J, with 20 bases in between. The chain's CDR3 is CASSSLWSAGRGYTF. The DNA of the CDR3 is TGTGCCAGCAGCTCCCTCTGGTCGGCGGGACGAGGCTACACCTTC. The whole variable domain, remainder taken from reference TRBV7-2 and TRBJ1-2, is GAGVSQSPSNKVTEKGKDVELRCDPISGHTALYWYRQSLGQGLEFLIYFQGNSAPDKSGLPSDRFSAERTGGSVSTLTIQRTQQEDSAVYLCASSSLWSAGRGYTFGSGTRLTVV.

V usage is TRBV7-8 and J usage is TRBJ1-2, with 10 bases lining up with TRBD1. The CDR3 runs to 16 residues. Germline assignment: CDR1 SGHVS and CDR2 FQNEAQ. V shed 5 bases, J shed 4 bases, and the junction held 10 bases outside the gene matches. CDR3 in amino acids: CASSPWTGGAGYGYTF. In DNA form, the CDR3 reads TGTGCCAGCAGCCCTTGGACAGGGGGTGCGGGCTATGGCTACACCTTC.

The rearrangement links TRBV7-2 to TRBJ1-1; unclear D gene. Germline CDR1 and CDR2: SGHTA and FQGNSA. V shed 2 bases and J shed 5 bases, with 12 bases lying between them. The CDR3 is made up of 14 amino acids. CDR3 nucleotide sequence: TGTGCCAGCAGCTTATTCTCGTCGAGAACTGAAGCTTTCTTT. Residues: CASSLFSSRTEAFF.

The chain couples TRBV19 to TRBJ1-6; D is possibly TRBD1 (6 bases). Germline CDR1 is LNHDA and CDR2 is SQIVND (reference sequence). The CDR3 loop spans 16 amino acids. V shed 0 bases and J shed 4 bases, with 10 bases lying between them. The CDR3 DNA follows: TGTGCCAGTAGTATAGAAGGACAGAGGTATAATTCACCCCTCCACTTT. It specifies CASSIEGQRYNSPLHF.

CDR3 region: CASSYVSGGYEQYF. The CDR3 DNA sequence: TGTGCCAGCAGTTACGTATCAGGGGGCTACGAGCAGTACTTC. The chain carries TRBV6-5 and TRBJ2-7; 7 bases line up with TRBD1. The CDR3 is 14 residues long. Germline CDR1 reads MNHEY; CDR2 reads SVGAGI. J gave up 3 bases and V 2 bases, and 4 bases lay outside the gene matches.

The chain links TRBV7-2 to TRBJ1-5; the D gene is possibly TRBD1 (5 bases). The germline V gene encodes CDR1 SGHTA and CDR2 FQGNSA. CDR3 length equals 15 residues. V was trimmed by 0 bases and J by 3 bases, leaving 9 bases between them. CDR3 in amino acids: CASSLAQGVNQPQHF. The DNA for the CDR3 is TGTGCCAGCAGCTTAGCGCAAGGGGTCAATCAGCCCCAGCATTTT.

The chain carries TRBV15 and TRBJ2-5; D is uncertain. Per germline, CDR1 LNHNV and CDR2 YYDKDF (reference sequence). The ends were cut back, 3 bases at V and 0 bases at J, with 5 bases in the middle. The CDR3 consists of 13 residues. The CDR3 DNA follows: TGTGCCACCAGCAGCCGGTACCAAGAGACCCAGTACTTC. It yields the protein CATSSRYQETQYF.

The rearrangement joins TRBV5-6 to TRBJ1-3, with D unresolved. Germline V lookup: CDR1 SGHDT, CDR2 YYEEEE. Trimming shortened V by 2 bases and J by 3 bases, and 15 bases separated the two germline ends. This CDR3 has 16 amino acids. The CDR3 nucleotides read TGTGCCAGCAGCTTAATGGGTTGGACGGATGGAAACACCATATATTTT. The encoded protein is CASSLMGWTDGNTIYF.

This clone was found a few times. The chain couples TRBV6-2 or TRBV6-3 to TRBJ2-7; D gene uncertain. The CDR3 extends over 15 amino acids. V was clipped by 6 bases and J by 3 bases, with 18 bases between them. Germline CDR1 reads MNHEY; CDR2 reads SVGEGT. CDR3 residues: CASSSGYSKHYEQYF. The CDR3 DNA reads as TGTGCCAGCAGCTCCGGCTACAGTAAGCACTACGAGCAGTACTTC.

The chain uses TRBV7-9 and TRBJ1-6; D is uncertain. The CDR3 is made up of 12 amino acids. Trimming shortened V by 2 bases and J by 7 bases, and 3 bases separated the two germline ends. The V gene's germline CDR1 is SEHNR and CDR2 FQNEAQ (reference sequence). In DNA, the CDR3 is TGTGCCAGCAGCTTACGCAATTCACCCCTCCACTTT. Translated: CASSLRNSPLHF.

The CDR3 spells CASGDAGSTDTQYF. The CDR3 DNA reads TGTGCCAGCGGTGACGCAGGTAGCACAGATACGCAGTATTTT. J is TRBJ2-3 and V is TRBV7-9; D is ambiguous. Trimming pared 8 bases from V and 0 bases from J, leaving 12 bases between. Germline V gene sequence: CDR1 SEHNR, CDR2 FQNEAQ (reference sequence). The CDR3 has 14 residues.

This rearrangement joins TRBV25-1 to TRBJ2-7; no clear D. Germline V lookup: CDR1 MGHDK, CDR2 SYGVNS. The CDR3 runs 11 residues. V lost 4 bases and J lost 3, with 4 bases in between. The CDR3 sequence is CASSGGYEQYF. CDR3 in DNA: TGTGCCAGCAGTGGGGGCTACGAGCAGTACTTC.

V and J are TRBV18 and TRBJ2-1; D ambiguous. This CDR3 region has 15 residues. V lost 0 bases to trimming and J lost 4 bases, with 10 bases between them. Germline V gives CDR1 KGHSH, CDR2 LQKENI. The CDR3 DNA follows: TGTGCCAGCTCACCACCGGGCACTTTATACAATGAGCAGTTCTTC. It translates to CASSPPGTLYNEQFF.

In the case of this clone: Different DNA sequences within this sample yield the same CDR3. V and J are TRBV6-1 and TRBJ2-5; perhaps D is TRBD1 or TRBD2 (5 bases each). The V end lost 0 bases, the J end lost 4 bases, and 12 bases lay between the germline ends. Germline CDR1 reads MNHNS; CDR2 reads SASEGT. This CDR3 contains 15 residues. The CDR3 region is CASSEAPGAGETQYF. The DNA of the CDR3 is TGTGCCAGCAGTGAAGCGCCCGGGGCGGGAGAGACCCAGTACTTC.

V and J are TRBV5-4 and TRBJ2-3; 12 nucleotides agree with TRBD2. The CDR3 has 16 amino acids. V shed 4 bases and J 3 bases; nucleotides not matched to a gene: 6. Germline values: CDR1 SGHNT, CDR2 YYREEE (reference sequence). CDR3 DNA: TGTGCCAGCAGCCGGGAGACTAGCGGGAGTACAGATACGCAGTATTTT. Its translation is CASSRETSGSTDTQYF.

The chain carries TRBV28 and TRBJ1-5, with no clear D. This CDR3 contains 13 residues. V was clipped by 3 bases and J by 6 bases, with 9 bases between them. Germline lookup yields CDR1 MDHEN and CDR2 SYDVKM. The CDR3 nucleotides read TGTGCCAGCAGTTTGGGGTGGAGTCAGCCCCAGCATTTT. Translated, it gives CASSLGWSQPQHF.

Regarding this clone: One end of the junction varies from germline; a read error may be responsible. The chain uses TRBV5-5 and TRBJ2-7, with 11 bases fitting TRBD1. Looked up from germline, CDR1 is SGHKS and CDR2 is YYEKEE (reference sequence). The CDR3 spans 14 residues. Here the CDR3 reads CASSQFFRDRGLAF. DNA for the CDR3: TGTGCCAGCAGCCAGTTTTTCCGGGACAGGGGGTTGGCTTTC.